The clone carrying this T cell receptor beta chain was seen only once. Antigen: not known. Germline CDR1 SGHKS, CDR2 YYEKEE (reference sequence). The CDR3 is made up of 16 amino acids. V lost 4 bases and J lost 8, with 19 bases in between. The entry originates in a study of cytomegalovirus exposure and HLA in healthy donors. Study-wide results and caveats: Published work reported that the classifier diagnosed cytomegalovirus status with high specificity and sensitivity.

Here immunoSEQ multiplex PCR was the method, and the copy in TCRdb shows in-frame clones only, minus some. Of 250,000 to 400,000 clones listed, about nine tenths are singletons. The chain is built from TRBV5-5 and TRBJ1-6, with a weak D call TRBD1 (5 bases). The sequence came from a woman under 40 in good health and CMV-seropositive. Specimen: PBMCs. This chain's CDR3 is CASSKQGIGLYSPLHF. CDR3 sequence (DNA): TGTGCCAGCAGCAAGCAGGGAATCGGCTTATATTCACCCCTCCACTTT.